Listed below are T cell receptor beta chains from one sample, sequenced in a study of blood T cell repertoires in COVID-19. Here immunoSEQ multiplex PCR was the method, and the copy in TCRdb shows in-frame clones only, minus some. The sample records under 250,000 clones, approximately 85% being singletons. Material: peripheral blood. The receptors come from a man between 50 and 59 years old with COVID-19, enrolled during active disease. The CDR3 runs from the conserved cysteine through the conserved F or W. A D gene is named only where the DNA matches it firmly. Clone sizes are given selectively: once, few, many, or a class where the clone is expanded.

TRBV28	TRBJ1-6	-	-	16	TGTGCCAGCAGTTTGTTTCCAGGAACCTGGTATTCACCCCTCCACTTT	CASSLFPGTWYSPLHF
TRBV28	TRBJ1-5	-	TRBD1	14	TGTGCCAGCATTCAGGGGGGTAGCAATCAGCCCCAGCATTTT	CASIQGGSNQPQHF
TRBV3-1/TRBV3-2	TRBJ1-2	-	TRBD1	15	TGTGCCAGCAGCCAAGGATTCACAGGGGACTATGGCTACACCTTC	CASSQGFTGDYGYTF
TRBV27	TRBJ2-2	-	TRBD1	15	TGTGCCAGCAGTTTTTGGGACAGGAACACCGGGGAGCTGTTTTTT	CASSFWDRNTGELFF
TRBV6-2/TRBV6-3	TRBJ2-7	-	-	14	TGTGCCAGCAGTCCCCCGAGGGTTCCCTACGAGCAGTACTTC	CASSPPRVPYEQYF
TRBV19	TRBJ2-1	-	-	21	TGTGCCAGTAGTATTTCAGTCGTTCGGGGGGCGACGACCCCCTCCTACAATGAGCAGTTCTTC	CASSISVVRGATTPSYNEQFF
TRBV29-1	TRBJ1-2	-	-	13	TGCAGCGTCACCCAAGGAGGTTTCTATGGCTACACCTTC	CSVTQGGFYGYTF
TRBV5-4	TRBJ2-3	-	TRBD2	16	TGTGCCAGCAGCTTGCCTAGCGGGGGGGCTGTAGATACGCAGTATTTT	CASSLPSGGAVDTQYF
TRBV4-1	TRBJ1-6	few	-	16	TGCGCCAGCAGCCAAGGGAGGGGCTCCTATAATTCACCCCTCCACTTT	CASSQGRGSYNSPLHF
TRBV7-2	TRBJ2-7	-	TRBD1	14	TGTGCCAGCAGCTTACGGACAGGAACCTACGAGCAGTACTTC	CASSLRTGTYEQYF
TRBV3-1/TRBV3-2	TRBJ2-5	-	TRBD2	16	TGTGCCAGCAGCCAAGGTTTTAGCGGGGGACAAGAGACCCAGTACTTC	CASSQGFSGGQETQYF
TRBV2	TRBJ1-3	-	-	17	TGTGCCAGCAGTCCTCTGCCGGGTAGGATCTCTGGAAACACCATATATTTT	CASSPLPGRISGNTIYF
TRBV5-1	TRBJ2-1	-	-	16	TGCGCCAGCAGCTTGGTGGGGGGGCGCTCGGATCGAGAGCAGTTCTTC	CASSLVGGRSDREQFF
TRBV30	TRBJ2-1	-	-	17	TGTGCCTGGAGGGGGCAGGGGGTGGTAGCGGGGTACAATGAGCAGTTCTTC	CAWRGQGVVAGYNEQFF
TRBV5-8	TRBJ1-2	few	TRBD1	15	TGTGCCAGCAGCATAAGAGACAGGGAGGACTATGGCTACACCTTC	CASSIRDREDYGYTF
TRBV9	TRBJ1-1	-	TRBD1	14	TGTGCCAGCAGTACAGGGGTGGGGAACACTGAAGCTTTCTTT	CASSTGVGNTEAFF
TRBV5-1	TRBJ2-7	-	TRBD1	14	TGCGCCAGCCAGACAGGGGGTCTTCCCTACGAGCAGTACTTC	CASQTGGLPYEQYF
TRBV7-6	TRBJ1-5	-	TRBD1	16	TGTGCCAGCAGCCCCGGACAGGGTCAGGGCAATCAGCCCCAGCATTTT	CASSPGQGQGNQPQHF